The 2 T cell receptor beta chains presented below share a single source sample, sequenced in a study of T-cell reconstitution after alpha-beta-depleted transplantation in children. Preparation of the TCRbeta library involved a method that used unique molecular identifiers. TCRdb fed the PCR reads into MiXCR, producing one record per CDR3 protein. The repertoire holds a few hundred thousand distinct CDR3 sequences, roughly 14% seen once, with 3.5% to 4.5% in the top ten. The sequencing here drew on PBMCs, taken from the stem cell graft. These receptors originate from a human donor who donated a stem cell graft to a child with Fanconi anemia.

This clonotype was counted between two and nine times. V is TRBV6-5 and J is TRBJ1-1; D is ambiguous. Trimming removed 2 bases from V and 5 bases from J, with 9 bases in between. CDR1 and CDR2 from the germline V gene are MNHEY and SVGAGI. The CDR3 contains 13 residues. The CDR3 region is CASSYRGKTEAFF. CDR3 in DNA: TGTGCCAGCAGTTACAGAGGGAAGACTGAAGCTTTCTTT.

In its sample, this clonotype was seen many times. CDR3 protein: CASSQEWGSNTGELFF. CDR3 nucleotide sequence: TGTGCCAGCAGCCAAGAGTGGGGATCGAACACCGGGGAGCTGTTTTTT. The chain links TRBV4-2 to TRBJ2-2, with D unresolved. CDR3 length equals 16 residues. V lost 0 bases, J lost 0 bases, and 8 bases lay in between. CDR1 and CDR2 (germline): LGHNA, YNFKEQ.